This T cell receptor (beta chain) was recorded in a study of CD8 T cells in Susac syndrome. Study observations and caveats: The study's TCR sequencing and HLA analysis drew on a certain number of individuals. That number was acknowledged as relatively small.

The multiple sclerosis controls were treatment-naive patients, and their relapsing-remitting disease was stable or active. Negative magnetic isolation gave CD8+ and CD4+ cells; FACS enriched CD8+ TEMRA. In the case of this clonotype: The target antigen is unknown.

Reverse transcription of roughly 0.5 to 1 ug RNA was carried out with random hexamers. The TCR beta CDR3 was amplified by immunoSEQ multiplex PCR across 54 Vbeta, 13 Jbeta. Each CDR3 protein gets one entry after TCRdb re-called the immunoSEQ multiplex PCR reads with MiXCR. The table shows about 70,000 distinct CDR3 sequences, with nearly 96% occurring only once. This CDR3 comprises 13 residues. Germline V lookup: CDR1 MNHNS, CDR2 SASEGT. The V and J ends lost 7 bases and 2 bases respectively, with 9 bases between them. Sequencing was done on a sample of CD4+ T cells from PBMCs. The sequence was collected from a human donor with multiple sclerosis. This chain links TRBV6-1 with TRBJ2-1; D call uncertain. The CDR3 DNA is TGTGCCAGCAAGGTGTCCCCCTACAATGAGCAGTTCTTC. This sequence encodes CASKVSPYNEQFF.